Presented here are 29 T cell receptor beta chains from one specimen sequenced in a study of blood T cell repertoires in COVID-19. Data came from immunoSEQ multiplex PCR; TCRdb stores just in-frame clones and leaves some out. In the table there are 400,000 or so clones, about nine tenths of which are singletons. Sequenced sample: peripheral blood. The receptor set was obtained from a woman aged 40 to 50 with COVID-19, enrolled during active disease.

J is TRBJ1-1 and V is TRBV6-5; 7 bases are shared with TRBD1. V shed 8 bases, J shed 3 bases, and the junction held 9 bases outside the gene matches. This CDR3 contains 14 residues. Germline lookup yields CDR1 MNHEY and CDR2 SVGAGI. CDR3 sequence: CASSQQGLDTEAFF. The DNA for the CDR3 is TGTGCCAGCTCCCAACAGGGGTTGGACACTGAAGCTTTCTTT.

The V and J genes are TRBV9 and TRBJ2-1; TRBD1 matches at 11 bases. The CDR3 has 14 amino acids. V lost 4 bases, J lost 8 bases, and 5 bases stayed unmatched. Germline CDR1 reads SGDLS; CDR2 reads YYNGEE. CDR3 sequence reads: CASSIGQGAYEQFF. The CDR3 nucleotides are TGTGCCAGCAGCATCGGACAGGGGGCATATGAGCAGTTCTTC.

This chain joins TRBV29-1 and TRBJ1-5; a possible D gene is TRBD1 (6 bases). The CDR3 has 13 amino acids. Germline V CDR1 and CDR2: SQVTM, ANQGSEA. V lost 4 bases and J lost 4, with 11 bases in between. The CDR3: CSVGSGTNQPQHF. The CDR3 DNA is TGCAGCGTTGGATCAGGGACAAATCAGCCCCAGCATTTT. Full variable domain (remainder filled in from reference TRBV29-1 and TRBJ1-5): SAVISQKPSRDICQRGTSLTIQCQVDSQVTMMFWYRQQPGQSLTLIATANQGSEATYESGFVIDKFPISRPNLTFSTLTVSNMSPEDSSIYLCSVGSGTNQPQHFGDGTRLSIL.

This clone appeared once. This chain uses TRBV28 with TRBJ2-7; D is unresolved. Trimming left V 3 bases short and J 9 bases short, with 18 bases between. The CDR3 spans 14 residues. The germline V gene has CDR1 MDHEN and CDR2 SYDVKM. Here the CDR3 reads CASSFLARSQVQYF. In DNA form, the CDR3 reads TGTGCCAGCAGTTTTTTGGCTAGATCCCAAGTGCAGTACTTC.

The chain carries TRBV5-1 and TRBJ2-3; 8 bases agree with TRBD1. The germline V gene encodes CDR1 SGHRS and CDR2 YFSETQ. Trimming cost V 5 bases and J 4 bases; bases outside gene matches: 12. The CDR3 runs 16 residues. The CDR3 nucleotides are TGCGCCAGCAGAACAATGACAGGGGTTGTCGCAGATACGCAGTATTTT. Translated: CASRTMTGVVADTQYF.

This clone was detected once. The CDR3 DNA reads as TGTGCCAGCAGTTTAATCTCAGCGGGGACAGATACGCAGTATTTT. Protein sequence: CASSLISAGTDTQYF. The V gene is TRBV28, the J gene TRBJ2-3; 7 positions agree with TRBD2. CDR1 and CDR2 from the germline V gene are MDHEN and SYDVKM. The CDR3 loop spans 15 amino acids. Losses at the gene ends were 2 bases for V and 3 bases for J; bases not matched to a gene: 5.

The CDR3 loop reads CASSQFRRNPYEQYF. The CDR3 DNA reads as TGTGCCAGCAGCCAATTTAGGAGGAACCCCTACGAGCAGTACTTC. This chain uses TRBV3-1 (or the pseudogene TRBV3-2) with TRBJ2-7, with D maybe TRBD2 (5 bases). This CDR3 is built from 15 residues. CDR1 is LGHDT and CDR2 is YNNKEL in the germline V gene (reference sequence). The V gene lost 2 bases and the J gene lost 2 bases, with 13 bases spanning the gap.

The chain links TRBV5-1 to TRBJ2-5; possible D gene TRBD2, 5 bases. The CDR3 sequence is 15 residues long. In germline, CDR1 is SGHRS, CDR2 YFSETQ. Trimming removed 0 bases at V and 4 bases at J, with 13 bases between. DNA of the CDR3: TGCGCCAGCAGCTTGGAGAGACTCGAGGGAGAGACCCAGTACTTC. Its protein product is CASSLERLEGETQYF.

This rearrangement joins TRBV5-1 to TRBJ2-2; D might be TRBD1 (6 bases). V lost 4 bases and J 6 bases, leaving 13 bases between the germline ends. Germline CDR1 SGHRS, CDR2 YFSETQ. The CDR3 runs to 14 residues. CDR3 sequence (DNA): TGCGCCAGCAGCCTGGCAGGGGTCGCCGGGGAGCTGTTTTTT. It codes for CASSLAGVAGELFF.

Of note for this clone: The sample holds other DNA sequences that translate to the same CDR3. The chain employs TRBV18 and TRBJ1-5, with 7 bases identical to TRBD1. The length of the CDR3 is 14 residues. V lost 3 bases, J lost 4 bases, and 3 bases stayed unmatched. Germline V gene sequence: CDR1 KGHSH, CDR2 LQKENI. CDR3 bases: TGTGCCAGCTCACCGCAGGGGGGTAATCAGCCCCAGCATTTT. As protein: CASSPQGGNQPQHF.

This clone has just one count. The gene calls are TRBV3-1 (or the pseudogene TRBV3-2) and TRBJ1-1, with D unresolved. This CDR3 has 13 amino acids. The V gene's germline CDR1 is LGHDT and CDR2 YNNKEL (reference sequence). V was trimmed by 5 bases and J by 1 base, leaving 8 bases between them. CDR3 loop: CASSKTQNTEAFF. CDR3 DNA sequence: TGTGCCAGCAGCAAGACACAGAACACTGAAGCTTTCTTT.

A single count supports this clone. In the same sample, other DNA sequences code for this CDR3. The V gene is TRBV28, the J gene TRBJ2-2; maybe TRBD2 (6 bases). CDR1 is MDHEN and CDR2 is SYDVKM in the germline V gene. V gave up 3 bases and J gave up 0 bases, with 8 bases separating them. This CDR3 spans 15 amino acids. This chain's CDR3 is CASSLTGANTGELFF. The CDR3 coding sequence is TGTGCCAGCAGTTTGACGGGGGCGAACACCGGGGAGCTGTTTTTT. Filled out from reference TRBV28 and TRBJ2-2, the complete variable domain reads DVKVTQSSRYLVKRTGEKVFLECVQDMDHENMFWYRQDPGLGLRLIYFSYDVKMKEKGDIPEGYSVSREKKERFSLILESASTNQTSMYLCASSLTGANTGELFFGEGSRLTVL.

V is TRBV7-2 and J is TRBJ1-5; unclear D gene. The CDR3 extends over 15 amino acids. Trimming took 2 bases from V and 4 from J, leaving 12 bases between them. Germline assignment: CDR1 SGHTA and CDR2 FQGNSA. The CDR3 reads CASSLSGSANQPQHF. The CDR3 DNA follows: TGTGCCAGCAGCTTAAGTGGCAGCGCAAATCAGCCCCAGCATTTT.

This clone showed up just once. V gene TRBV19 combines with J gene TRBJ2-5, with TRBD2 matching over 7 bases. This CDR3 region has 17 residues. Germline V gives CDR1 LNHDA, CDR2 SQIVND (reference sequence). V lost 3 bases and J lost 4; bases outside the gene matches: 14. The DNA of the CDR3 is TGTGCCAGTAGTATTGGTGCGGGAGTCTTTTTGTTAGAGACCCAGTACTTC. Its protein is CASSIGAGVFLLETQYF.

The rearrangement joins TRBV7-2 to TRBJ1-2; TRBD1 matches at 7 bases. Germline trimming cut 5 bases from V and 8 bases from J; bases unmatched to any gene: 11. CDR3 length equals 14 residues. Germline V gene sequence: CDR1 SGHTA, CDR2 FQGNSA. The CDR3 loop reads CASSRSRQGRGYTF. Written as DNA, the CDR3 is TGTGCCAGCAGCCGCTCCCGACAGGGACGGGGCTACACCTTC. Together with reference TRBV7-2 and TRBJ1-2, the CDR3 gives the full variable domain: GAGVSQSPSNKVTEKGKDVELRCDPISGHTALYWYRQSLGQGLEFLIYFQGNSAPDKSGLPSDRFSAERTGGSVSTLTIQRTQQEDSAVYLCASSRSRQGRGYTFGSGTRLTVV.

This chain uses TRBV7-9 with TRBJ1-1; the D gene is possibly TRBD1 (5 bases). Per the germline V gene, CDR1 is SEHNR and CDR2 is FQNEAQ (reference sequence). The CDR3 is 14 amino acids. V was pared by 2 bases and J by 0 bases, with 7 bases between. The CDR3 is CASSLTGLNTEAFF. The CDR3 nucleotides read TGTGCCAGCAGCTTAACAGGCCTGAACACTGAAGCTTTCTTT.

As concerns this clone: The identical CDR3 is also encoded by other nucleotide sequences in the sample. The chain recombines TRBV28 with TRBJ1-6; TRBD1 aligns across 8 bases. The V gene's germline CDR1 is MDHEN and CDR2 SYDVKM. The CDR3 covers 14 residues. V was pared by 3 bases and J by 10 bases, with 5 bases of the junction left unmatched. For the CDR3, the DNA is TGTGCCAGCAGTTTGACAGGGGTATACTCACCCCTCCACTTT. This translates into CASSLTGVYSPLHF.

The chain employs TRBV5-1 and TRBJ2-1, with D perhaps matching TRBD2 (6 bases). V lost 5 bases, J lost 0 bases, and 12 bases lay in between. Germline V gene data show CDR1 as SGHRS and CDR2 as YFSETQ. This CDR3 is built from 15 residues. CDR3 region: CASRSLGGSYNEQFF. CDR3 in DNA: TGCGCCAGCAGATCGTTGGGGGGCTCCTACAATGAGCAGTTCTTC.

V is TRBV6-5 and J is TRBJ1-3, with D perhaps TRBD1 (6 bases). This CDR3 region has 15 residues. V shed 6 bases and J shed 3 bases, with 15 bases lying between them. The germline V gene encodes CDR1 MNHEY and CDR2 SVGAGI. The CDR3 loop is CASSPYRDVGNTIYF. The CDR3 coding sequence is TGTGCCAGCAGCCCCTACAGGGATGTTGGAAACACCATATATTTT.

The chain links TRBV7-8 to TRBJ2-1; 8 bases align to TRBD2. The V gene end was trimmed by 4 bases and the J gene end by 6 bases; junction bases not matched to a gene: 8. Germline lookup yields CDR1 SGHVS and CDR2 FQNEAQ. This CDR3 has 15 residues. The CDR3, as DNA: TGTGCCAGCAGCTACGCCGGGACTAGAGTCAATGAGCAGTTCTTC. Translating gives CASSYAGTRVNEQFF.

This clone was recorded once. This chain uses TRBV4-3 with TRBJ2-3; 7 positions agree with TRBD1. This CDR3 contains 18 residues. The germline gives CDR1 LGHNA, CDR2 YSLEER. V shed 1 base and J 6 bases; nucleotides not matched to a gene: 16. The CDR3: CASSQARTGPRAFDTQYF. CDR3 DNA: TGCGCCAGCAGCCAAGCACGGACAGGCCCAAGAGCCTTCGATACGCAGTATTTT.

The rearrangement links TRBV6-2 or TRBV6-3 to TRBJ2-3; TRBD2 agrees at 14 bases. Unmatched junction bases numbered 16, after V lost 5 bases and J lost 0 bases. The CDR3 covers 21 residues. Per germline, CDR1 MNHEY and CDR2 SVGEGT. The CDR3 loop reads CASSQSLGGLAGGPSTDTQYF. The DNA for the CDR3 is TGTGCCAGCAGTCAGTCCTTAGGAGGACTAGCGGGGGGCCCTAGCACAGATACGCAGTATTTT.

The chain combines TRBV6-2 or TRBV6-3 with TRBJ2-3; D gene uncertain. With 2 bases removed from V and 3 bases from J, the gap between germline ends came to 9 bases. The CDR3 is made up of 14 amino acids. From germline, CDR1 is MNHEY and CDR2 SVGEGT. The CDR3: CASSYTTVTDTQYF. The CDR3 DNA sequence: TGTGCCAGCAGTTACACTACCGTAACAGATACGCAGTATTTT.

The chain couples TRBV7-2 to TRBJ1-5; tentatively, D is TRBD1 (6 bases). V lost 1 base and J 5 bases, leaving 18 bases between the germline ends. This CDR3 has 17 amino acids. Germline-derived CDR1 and CDR2 are SGHTA and FQGNSA. Here the CDR3 DNA reads TGTGCCAGCAGCTTAGTCCCGCAGGGGTTGGGAGATCAGCCCCAGCATTTT. Translating it yields CASSLVPQGLGDQPQHF.

The rearrangement links TRBV10-3 to TRBJ2-3, with 7 bases aligning to TRBD2. The V gene's germline CDR1 is ENHRY and CDR2 SYGVKD. Trimming cost V 2 bases and J 5 bases; bases outside gene matches: 10. CDR3 length equals 16 residues. The CDR3 reads CAISEQFGGTIDTQYF. CDR3 coding DNA: TGTGCCATCAGTGAGCAATTTGGGGGGACTATAGATACGCAGTATTTT.

The rearrangement uses TRBV29-1 and TRBJ2-7, with TRBD1 matching 9 bases. Germline V gene sequence: CDR1 SQVTM, CDR2 ANQGSEA. CDR3 size: 13 residues. The ends lost 4 bases at V and 5 bases at J; junction bases unmatched: 6. The CDR3 is CSVVRDRDHEQYF. The CDR3 coding sequence is TGCAGCGTTGTAAGGGACAGGGACCACGAGCAGTACTTC.

CDR3 sequence reads: CAISEPLGQGADGELFF. The CDR3 DNA reads as TGTGCCATCAGTGAGCCGTTGGGACAGGGAGCGGACGGGGAGCTGTTTTTT. The V call is TRBV10-3, the J call TRBJ2-2; TRBD1 matches at 9 bases. The length of the CDR3 is 17 residues. The ends lost 2 bases at V and 7 bases at J; junction bases unmatched: 11. Looked up from germline, CDR1 is ENHRY and CDR2 is SYGVKD.

This clone was picked up one time. J is TRBJ2-3 and V is TRBV7-2, with 14 bases identical to TRBD2. J lost 3 bases, V lost 2 bases, and 7 bases had no gene match. The CDR3 runs to 18 residues. Germline CDR1 is SGHTA and CDR2 is FQGNSA. This CDR3 reads CASSLTTSGGANTDTQYF. CDR3 in DNA: TGTGCCAGCAGCTTAACGACTAGCGGGGGGGCCAATACAGATACGCAGTATTTT.

The chain employs TRBV28 and TRBJ2-7; 8 positions match TRBD1. The V gene's germline CDR1 is MDHEN and CDR2 SYDVKM. After removal of 5 bases from V and 0 bases from J, the junction contained 12 bases not matched to a gene. CDR3 length equals 17 residues. The CDR3 DNA follows: TGTGCCAGCAGTGTTGCAGGGGGCGGCCTCCTCTCCTACGAGCAGTACTTC. Its translation: CASSVAGGGLLSYEQYF.